This TCR beta chain came from a study of T cells in Graves' hyperthyroidism and ophthalmopathy. Study in general: At the time of initial diagnosis and before any treatment, peripheral blood was collected.

General study results and limits: Most thyroid-expanded clonotypes above 0.001 were also found in blood.

The germline gives CDR1 LNHDA, CDR2 SQIVND (reference sequence). The CDR3 is 15 residues long. V gave up 6 bases and J gave up 0 bases, with 11 bases separating them. In this sample, this clonotype turned up a few times. No antigen is known for it. It was RNA transcripts that yielded the amplified TCR beta CDR3 regions. The HTBI set primed first-round TCR CDR3 RT-PCR. TCRdb analysed the multiplex PCR reads with MiXCR anew, one entry per CDR3 protein. The sample includes 700,000 to 850,000 distinct CDR3 sequences, about 35% of them seen just once. Sequencing was performed on blood. This clonotype was sampled from a woman aged 40 to 50 with Graves' hyperthyroidism. The genes are TRBV19 and TRBJ1-4, with no clear D. Written as DNA, the CDR3 is TGTGCCAGTAGCCCCGCCTTTGCAACTAATGAAAAACTGTTTTTT. Amino acid sequence: CASSPAFATNEKLFF.